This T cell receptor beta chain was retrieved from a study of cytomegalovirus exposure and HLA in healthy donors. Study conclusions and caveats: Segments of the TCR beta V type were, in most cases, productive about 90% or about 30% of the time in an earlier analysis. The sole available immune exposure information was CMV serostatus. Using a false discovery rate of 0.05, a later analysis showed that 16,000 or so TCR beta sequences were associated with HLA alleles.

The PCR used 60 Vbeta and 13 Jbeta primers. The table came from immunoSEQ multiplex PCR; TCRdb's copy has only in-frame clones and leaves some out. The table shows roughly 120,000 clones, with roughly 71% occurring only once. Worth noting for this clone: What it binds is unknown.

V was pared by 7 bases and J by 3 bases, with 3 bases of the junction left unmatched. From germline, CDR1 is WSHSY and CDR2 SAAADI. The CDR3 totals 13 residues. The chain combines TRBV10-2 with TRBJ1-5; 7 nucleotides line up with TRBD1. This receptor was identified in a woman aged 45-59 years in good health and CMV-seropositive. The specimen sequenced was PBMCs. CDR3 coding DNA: TGCGCCAGCAAGGGGGCCGACAATCAGCCCCAGCATTTT. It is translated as CASKGADNQPQHF.